Listed below are T cell receptor beta chains from one sample, sequenced in a study of post-analysis software for immune sequencing data. MiXCR was run by TCRdb on the PCR reads, yielding one entry per CDR3 protein. The table lists about 820,000 distinct CDR3 sequences, under 70% of them singletons. The sequencing sample was made of blood. The receptors were sampled from a girl aged 10 to 17 with multiple sclerosis. Both conserved end residues are part of each CDR3. A D gene is named only where the DNA matches it firmly. Size is omitted from some rows. Given values are once, few, many or a class for expanded clones.

CDR3aa: CASSFDRGNEQFF
CDR3nt: TGTGCCAGCAGTTTCGACAGGGGCAATGAGCAGTTCTTC
j_gene: TRBJ2-1
d_gene: TRBD1
abundance: NA
v_gene: TRBV27
len: 13

CDR3aa: CSVTGTANYEQYF
CDR3nt: TGCAGCGTCACCGGGACGGCCAACTACGAGCAGTACTTC
j_gene: TRBJ2-7
d_gene: NA
abundance: few
v_gene: TRBV29-1
len: 13

CDR3aa: CASSQNHNIQYF
CDR3nt: TGTGCCAGCAGCCAAAACCACAACATTCAGTACTTC
j_gene: TRBJ2-4
d_gene: NA
abundance: NA
v_gene: TRBV3-1
len: 12

CDR3aa: CASIGDKSSYEQYF
CDR3nt: TGTGCCAGCATCGGGGACAAGAGCTCCTACGAGCAGTACTTC
j_gene: TRBJ2-7
d_gene: NA
abundance: NA
v_gene: TRBV7-2
len: 14

CDR3aa: CAGWGLAPYNEQFF
CDR3nt: TGTGCCGGCTGGGGGTTGGCCCCCTACAATGAGCAGTTCTTC
j_gene: TRBJ2-1
d_gene: NA
abundance: NA
v_gene: TRBV30
len: 14

CDR3aa: CASSQDRGGTGNTGELFF
CDR3nt: TGCGCCAGCAGCCAAGATAGAGGGGGGACAGGGAACACCGGGGAGCTGTTTTTT
j_gene: TRBJ2-2
d_gene: TRBD1
abundance: NA
v_gene: TRBV4-1
len: 18

CDR3aa: CASSESTASSYNEQFF
CDR3nt: TGCGCCAGCAGCGAGAGCACGGCAAGCTCCTACAATGAGCAGTTCTTC
j_gene: TRBJ2-1
d_gene: NA
abundance: NA
v_gene: TRBV5-1
len: 16

CDR3aa: CSVEHATQETQYF
CDR3nt: TGCAGCGTTGAGCATGCAACCCAAGAGACCCAGTACTTC
j_gene: TRBJ2-5
d_gene: NA
abundance: NA
v_gene: TRBV29-1
len: 13

CDR3aa: CSARRGPTNEKRFF
CDR3nt: TGCAGTGCCCGCAGGGGGCCGACTAATGAAAAACGGTTTTTT
j_gene: TRBJ1-4
d_gene: TRBD1
abundance: NA
v_gene: TRBV20-1
len: 14

CDR3aa: CASRPRGGRGNEQFF
CDR3nt: TGTGCCAGCAGGCCGCGGGGGGGCCGCGGCAATGAGCAGTTCTTC
j_gene: TRBJ2-1
d_gene: TRBD2
abundance: once
v_gene: TRBV12-3/TRBV12-4
len: 15

CDR3aa: CASSQELQDSSYEQYF
CDR3nt: TGTGCCAGCAGCCAAGAGTTACAGGACTCTTCCTACGAGCAGTACTTC
j_gene: TRBJ2-7
d_gene: NA
abundance: few
v_gene: TRBV4-2
len: 16

CDR3aa: CASSPPGTGGEEQFF
CDR3nt: TGTGCCAGCAGCCCCCCCGGGACAGGTGGAGAGGAGCAGTTCTTC
j_gene: TRBJ2-1
d_gene: TRBD1
abundance: NA
v_gene: TRBV7-3
len: 15

CDR3aa: CASSKVPGQGFYEQYF
CDR3nt: TGTGCCAGCAGCAAAGTTCCGGGACAGGGCTTCTACGAGCAGTACTTC
j_gene: TRBJ2-7
d_gene: NA
abundance: NA
v_gene: TRBV21-1
len: 16

CDR3aa: CAISDGVNSYEQYF
CDR3nt: TGTGCCATCAGTGACGGGGTGAACTCCTACGAGCAGTACTTC
j_gene: TRBJ2-7
d_gene: NA
abundance: few
v_gene: TRBV10-3
len: 14

CDR3aa: CASSPRAGGRDNEQFF
CDR3nt: TGTGCCAGCAGCCCGAGAGCGGGGGGCCGCGACAATGAGCAGTTCTTC
j_gene: TRBJ2-1
d_gene: TRBD2
abundance: NA
v_gene: TRBV7-9
len: 16

CDR3aa: CASSSGDRGRNEQYF
CDR3nt: TGTGCCAGCAGCTCGGGGGACAGGGGGCGTAACGAGCAGTACTTC
j_gene: TRBJ2-7
d_gene: TRBD1
abundance: NA
v_gene: TRBV12-3/TRBV12-4
len: 15

CDR3aa: CASSEGPVGYGYTF
CDR3nt: TGTGCCAGCAGTGAGGGCCCTGTGGGGTATGGCTACACCTTC
j_gene: TRBJ1-2
d_gene: NA
abundance: NA
v_gene: TRBV6-1
len: 14

CDR3aa: CASSQKTDLLKGTEAFF
CDR3nt: TGTGCCAGCAGCCAAAAGACAGACCTACTTAAGGGCACTGAAGCTTTCTTT
j_gene: TRBJ1-1
d_gene: NA
abundance: NA
v_gene: TRBV5-6
len: 17

CDR3aa: CASSQGPSGLNYGYTF
CDR3nt: TGTGCCAGCAGCCAGGGCCCGAGCGGACTAAACTATGGCTACACCTTC
j_gene: TRBJ1-2
d_gene: NA
abundance: few
v_gene: TRBV12-3/TRBV12-4
len: 16

CDR3aa: CASSPRPPNEQFF
CDR3nt: TGTGCCAGCAGCCCCCGGCCACCCAATGAGCAGTTCTTC
j_gene: TRBJ2-1
d_gene: NA
abundance: few
v_gene: TRBV7-3
len: 13

CDR3aa: CASSLLASGYSGANALTF
CDR3nt: TGTGCCAGCAGCCTCCTGGCTAGCGGGTACTCTGGGGCCAACGCCCTGACTTTC
j_gene: TRBJ2-6
d_gene: TRBD2
abundance: NA
v_gene: TRBV7-3
len: 18

CDR3aa: CASSLAVRALSGANVLTF
CDR3nt: TGCGCCAGCAGCTTGGCTGTCAGGGCACTCTCTGGGGCCAACGTCCTGACTTTC
j_gene: TRBJ2-6
d_gene: NA
abundance: few
v_gene: TRBV5-1
len: 18

CDR3aa: CASSQVGGATYGYTF
CDR3nt: TGTGCCAGCAGCCAAGTTGGGGGAGCCACCTATGGTTACACCTTC
j_gene: TRBJ1-2
d_gene: NA
abundance: NA
v_gene: TRBV14
len: 15

CDR3aa: CASSLSGFPGEQYF
CDR3nt: TGTGCCAGCAGCCTTAGCGGCTTTCCCGGGGAGCAGTACTTC
j_gene: TRBJ2-5
d_gene: NA
abundance: once
v_gene: TRBV3-1
len: 14

CDR3aa: CASSLKQVQETQYF
CDR3nt: TGCGCCAGCAGCTTGAAACAGGTCCAAGAGACCCAGTACTTC
j_gene: TRBJ2-5
d_gene: NA
abundance: few
v_gene: TRBV5-1
len: 14

CDR3aa: CASSFGPGDRDNEQFF
CDR3nt: TGTGCCAGCAGCTTTGGCCCAGGGGACAGGGACAATGAGCAGTTCTTC
j_gene: TRBJ2-1
d_gene: TRBD1
abundance: NA
v_gene: TRBV11-1
len: 16

CDR3aa: CASSGVGISYEQYF
CDR3nt: TGTGCCAGCAGCGGAGTCGGGATCTCCTACGAGCAGTACTTC
j_gene: TRBJ2-7
d_gene: NA
abundance: NA
v_gene: TRBV9
len: 14

CDR3aa: CRARPGANEQFF
CDR3nt: TGCAGGGCTAGGCCCGGGGCCAATGAGCAGTTCTTC
j_gene: TRBJ2-1
d_gene: NA
abundance: NA
v_gene: TRBV20-1
len: 12

CDR3aa: CATVIAEGGYGYTF
CDR3nt: TGTGCCACCGTCATTGCCGAGGGGGGCTATGGCTACACCTTC
j_gene: TRBJ1-2
d_gene: NA
abundance: NA
v_gene: TRBV12-3/TRBV12-4
len: 14

CDR3aa: CASSLEGSSNEKLFF
CDR3nt: TGCGCCAGCAGCTTGGAAGGCAGCTCAAATGAAAAACTGTTTTTT
j_gene: TRBJ1-4
d_gene: NA
abundance: NA
v_gene: TRBV5-1
len: 15

CDR3aa: CSVLDLYEQYF
CDR3nt: TGCAGCGTGCTGGACCTCTACGAGCAGTACTTC
j_gene: TRBJ2-7
d_gene: NA
abundance: few
v_gene: TRBV29-1
len: 11

CDR3aa: CASSLAVGTGLGETQYF
CDR3nt: TGTGCCAGCAGCTTAGCGGTCGGGACGGGTCTGGGGGAGACCCAGTACTTC
j_gene: TRBJ2-5
d_gene: NA
abundance: NA
v_gene: TRBV7-9
len: 17

CDR3aa: CASSASGQNEKLFF
CDR3nt: TGTGCCAGCAGCGCCTCAGGCCAGAATGAAAAACTGTTTTTT
j_gene: TRBJ1-4
d_gene: NA
abundance: NA
v_gene: TRBV11-2
len: 14

CDR3aa: CASSPVAGGAGYGYTF
CDR3nt: TGTGCCAGCAGTCCTGTGGCGGGGGGCGCGGGCTATGGCTACACCTTC
j_gene: TRBJ1-2
d_gene: NA
abundance: few
v_gene: TRBV12-3/TRBV12-4
len: 16

CDR3aa: CSVGFPDGYEQYF
CDR3nt: TGCAGCGTTGGTTTTCCGGACGGCTACGAGCAGTACTTC
j_gene: TRBJ2-7
d_gene: NA
abundance: NA
v_gene: TRBV29-1
len: 13

CDR3aa: CSVVTDRGSDTQYF
CDR3nt: TGCAGCGTTGTTACGGACAGGGGTTCGGATACGCAGTATTTT
j_gene: TRBJ2-3
d_gene: TRBD1
abundance: NA
v_gene: TRBV29-1
len: 14

CDR3aa: CASSARVWNEQYF
CDR3nt: TGCGCCAGCAGCGCCCGGGTTTGGAACGAGCAGTACTTC
j_gene: TRBJ2-7
d_gene: NA
abundance: NA
v_gene: TRBV5-1
len: 13

CDR3aa: CATSTIRGNTQYF
CDR3nt: TGTGCCACCAGCACTATACGGGGGAATACGCAGTATTTT
j_gene: TRBJ2-3
d_gene: NA
abundance: NA
v_gene: TRBV15
len: 13

CDR3aa: CASSVPSGLAKNIQYF
CDR3nt: TGTGCCAGCAGTGTCCCTAGCGGATTAGCCAAAAACATTCAGTACTTC
j_gene: TRBJ2-4
d_gene: TRBD2
abundance: NA
v_gene: TRBV2
len: 16

CDR3aa: CASSQGQGLSGDEQYF
CDR3nt: TGTGCCAGCAGCCAAGGACAGGGTTTGTCGGGGGACGAGCAGTACTTC
j_gene: TRBJ2-7
d_gene: TRBD1
abundance: NA
v_gene: TRBV12-3/TRBV12-4
len: 16

CDR3aa: CASSLGVRQGFYNEQFF
CDR3nt: TGTGCCAGCAGCTTAGGAGTACGGCAGGGCTTCTACAATGAGCAGTTCTTC
j_gene: TRBJ2-1
d_gene: NA
abundance: NA
v_gene: TRBV7-6
len: 17

CDR3aa: CSLRDGQETQYF
CDR3nt: TGCAGCCTCCGGGACGGTCAAGAGACCCAGTACTTC
j_gene: TRBJ2-5
d_gene: NA
abundance: many
v_gene: TRBV29-1
len: 12

CDR3aa: CAIREGSCEQYF
CDR3nt: TGTGCCATCCGGGAGGGTTCCTGCGAGCAGTACTTC
j_gene: TRBJ2-7
d_gene: TRBD2
abundance: NA
v_gene: TRBV10-3
len: 12

CDR3aa: CASSVEGQGASGANVLTF
CDR3nt: TGTGCCAGCAGCGTAGAGGGACAGGGGGCCTCTGGGGCCAACGTCCTGACTTTC
j_gene: TRBJ2-6
d_gene: TRBD1
abundance: few
v_gene: TRBV9
len: 18

CDR3aa: CASSLYAGGPRSGANVLTF
CDR3nt: TGTGCCAGCAGCTTATACGCGGGAGGGCCCCGGTCTGGGGCCAACGTCCTGACTTTC
j_gene: TRBJ2-6
d_gene: TRBD2
abundance: NA
v_gene: TRBV7-9
len: 19

CDR3aa: CSVAPQTGKETQYF
CDR3nt: TGCAGCGTTGCCCCTCAGACAGGGAAAGAGACCCAGTACTTC
j_gene: TRBJ2-5
d_gene: TRBD1
abundance: few
v_gene: TRBV29-1
len: 14

CDR3aa: CASKHGGREGEQFF
CDR3nt: TGTGCCAGCAAACACGGGGGGCGCGAGGGCGAGCAGTTCTTC
j_gene: TRBJ2-1
d_gene: NA
abundance: once
v_gene: TRBV6-5
len: 14

CDR3aa: CSAKTSRFADTQYF
CDR3nt: TGCAGTGCTAAGACCTCCCGGTTCGCAGATACGCAGTATTTT
j_gene: TRBJ2-3
d_gene: NA
abundance: NA
v_gene: TRBV20-1
len: 14